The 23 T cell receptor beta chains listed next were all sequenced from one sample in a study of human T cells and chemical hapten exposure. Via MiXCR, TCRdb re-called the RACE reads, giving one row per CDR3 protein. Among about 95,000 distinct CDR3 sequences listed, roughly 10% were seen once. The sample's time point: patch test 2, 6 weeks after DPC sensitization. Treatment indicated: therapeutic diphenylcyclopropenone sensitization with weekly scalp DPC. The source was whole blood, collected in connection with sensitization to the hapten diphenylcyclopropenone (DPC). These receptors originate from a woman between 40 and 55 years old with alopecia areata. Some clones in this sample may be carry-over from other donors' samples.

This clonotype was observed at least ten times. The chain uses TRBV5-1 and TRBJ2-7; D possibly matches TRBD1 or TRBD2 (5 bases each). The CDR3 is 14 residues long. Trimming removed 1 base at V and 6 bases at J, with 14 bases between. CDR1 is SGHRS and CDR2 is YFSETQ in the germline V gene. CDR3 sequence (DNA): TGCGCCAGCAGCTTGAAGGGACCCCAGAGCGAGCAGTACTTC. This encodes CASSLKGPQSEQYF.

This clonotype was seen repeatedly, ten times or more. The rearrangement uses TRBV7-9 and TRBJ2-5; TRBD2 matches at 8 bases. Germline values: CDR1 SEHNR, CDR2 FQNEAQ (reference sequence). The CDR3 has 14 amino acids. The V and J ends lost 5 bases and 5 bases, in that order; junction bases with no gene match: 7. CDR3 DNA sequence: TGTGCCAGCAGCCGGGGGGGCCCGGGGGAGACCCAGTACTTC. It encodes CASSRGGPGETQYF.

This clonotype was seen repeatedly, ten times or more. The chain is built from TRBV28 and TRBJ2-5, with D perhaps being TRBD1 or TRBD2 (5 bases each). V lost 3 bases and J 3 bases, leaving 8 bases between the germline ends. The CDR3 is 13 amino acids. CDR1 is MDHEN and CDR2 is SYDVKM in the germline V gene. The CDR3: CASSFLGEETQYF. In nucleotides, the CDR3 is TGTGCCAGCAGTTTCCTGGGGGAAGAGACCCAGTACTTC.

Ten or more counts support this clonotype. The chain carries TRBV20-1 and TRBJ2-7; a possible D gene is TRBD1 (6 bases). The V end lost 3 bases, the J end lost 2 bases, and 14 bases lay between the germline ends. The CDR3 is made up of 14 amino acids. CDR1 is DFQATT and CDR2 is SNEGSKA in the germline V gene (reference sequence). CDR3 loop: CSASGSGAAYEQYF. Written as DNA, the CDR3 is TGCAGTGCTAGCGGGTCAGGGGCGGCCTACGAGCAGTACTTC.

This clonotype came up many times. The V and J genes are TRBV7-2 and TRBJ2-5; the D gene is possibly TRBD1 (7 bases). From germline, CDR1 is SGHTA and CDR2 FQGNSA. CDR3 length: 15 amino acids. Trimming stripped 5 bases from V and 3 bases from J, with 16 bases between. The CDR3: CASSPGGRTEETQYF. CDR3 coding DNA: TGTGCCAGCAGCCCAGGGGGGCGTACCGAAGAGACCCAGTACTTC.

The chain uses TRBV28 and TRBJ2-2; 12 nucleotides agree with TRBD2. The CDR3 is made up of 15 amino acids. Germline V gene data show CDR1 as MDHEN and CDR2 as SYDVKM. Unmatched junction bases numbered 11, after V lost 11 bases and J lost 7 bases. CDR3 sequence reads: CAGDSSGRAGGELFF. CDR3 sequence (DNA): TGTGCCGGCGATTCTAGCGGGAGGGCCGGCGGGGAGCTGTTTTTT. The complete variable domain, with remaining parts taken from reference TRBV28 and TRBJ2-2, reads DVKVTQSSRYLVKRTGEKVFLECVQDMDHENMFWYRQDPGLGLRLIYFSYDVKMKEKGDIPEGYSVSREKKERFSLILESASTNQTSMYLCAGDSSGRAGGELFFGEGSRLTVL.

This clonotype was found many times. CDR3 sequence: CATMGQYNEQFF. The CDR3 coding sequence is TGTGCCACCATGGGACAGTACAATGAGCAGTTCTTC. V and J are TRBV6-2 or TRBV6-3 and TRBJ2-1, with 7 bases fitting TRBD1. Per germline, CDR1 MNHEY and CDR2 SVGEGT. CDR3 length: 12 residues. With V trimmed by 10 bases and J by 4 bases, 4 bases remained unmatched.

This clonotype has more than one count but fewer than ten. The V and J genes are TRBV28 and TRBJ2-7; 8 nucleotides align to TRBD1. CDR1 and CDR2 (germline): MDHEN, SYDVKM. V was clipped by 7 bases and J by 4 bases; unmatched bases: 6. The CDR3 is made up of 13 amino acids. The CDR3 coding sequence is TGTGCCAGCAATGGACAGGGCCTTTACGAGCAGTACTTC. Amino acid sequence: CASNGQGLYEQYF.

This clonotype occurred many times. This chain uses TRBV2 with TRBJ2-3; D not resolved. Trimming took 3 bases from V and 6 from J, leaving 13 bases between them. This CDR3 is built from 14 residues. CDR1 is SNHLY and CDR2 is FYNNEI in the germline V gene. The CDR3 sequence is CASSEGFDGDTQYF. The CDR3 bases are TGTGCCAGCAGTGAGGGTTTTGATGGGGATACGCAGTATTTT. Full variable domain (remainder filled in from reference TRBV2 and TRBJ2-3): EPEVTQTPSHQVTQMGQEVILRCVPISNHLYFYWYRQILGQKVEFLVSFYNNEISEKSEIFDDQFSVERPDGSNFTLKIRSTKLEDSAMYFCASSEGFDGDTQYFGPGTRLTVL.

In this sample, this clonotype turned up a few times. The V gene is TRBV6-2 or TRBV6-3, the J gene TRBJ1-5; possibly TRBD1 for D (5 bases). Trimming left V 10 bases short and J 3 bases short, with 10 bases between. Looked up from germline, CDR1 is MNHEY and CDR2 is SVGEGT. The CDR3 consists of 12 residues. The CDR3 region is CATRQPNQPQHF. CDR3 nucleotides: TGTGCCACCCGACAGCCCAATCAGCCCCAGCATTTT.

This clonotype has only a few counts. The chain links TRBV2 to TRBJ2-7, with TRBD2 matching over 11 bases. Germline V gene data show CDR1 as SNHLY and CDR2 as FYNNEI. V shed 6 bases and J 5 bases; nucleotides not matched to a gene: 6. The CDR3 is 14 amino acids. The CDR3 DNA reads TGTGCCAGCAGGCCGGGACTAGCGGCCGACGAGCAGTACTTC. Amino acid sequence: CASRPGLAADEQYF.

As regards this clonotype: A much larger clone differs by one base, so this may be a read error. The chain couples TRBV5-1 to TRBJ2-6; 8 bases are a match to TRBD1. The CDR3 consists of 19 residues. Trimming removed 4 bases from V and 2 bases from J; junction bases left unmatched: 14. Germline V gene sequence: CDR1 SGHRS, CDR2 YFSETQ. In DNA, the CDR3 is TGCGCCAGCAGCCCAGGGGACAGGAGTGCGATGCCTGGGGCCAACGTCCTGACTTTC. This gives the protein CASSPGDRSAMPGANVLTF.

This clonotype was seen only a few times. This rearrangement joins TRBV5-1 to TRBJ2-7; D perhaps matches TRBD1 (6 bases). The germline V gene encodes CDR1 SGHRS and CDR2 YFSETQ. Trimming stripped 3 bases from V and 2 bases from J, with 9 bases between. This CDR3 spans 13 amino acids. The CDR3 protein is CASSSQGAYEQYF. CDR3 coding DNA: TGCGCCAGCAGCTCACAGGGCGCCTACGAGCAGTACTTC.

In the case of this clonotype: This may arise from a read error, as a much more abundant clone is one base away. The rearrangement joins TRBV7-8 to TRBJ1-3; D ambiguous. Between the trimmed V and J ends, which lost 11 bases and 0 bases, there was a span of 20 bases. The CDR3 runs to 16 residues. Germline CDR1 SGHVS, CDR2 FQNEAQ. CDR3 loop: CACKLGSPLSGNTIYF. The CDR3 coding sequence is TGTGCCTGCAAACTAGGGTCCCCTCTCTCTGGAAACACCATATATTTT.

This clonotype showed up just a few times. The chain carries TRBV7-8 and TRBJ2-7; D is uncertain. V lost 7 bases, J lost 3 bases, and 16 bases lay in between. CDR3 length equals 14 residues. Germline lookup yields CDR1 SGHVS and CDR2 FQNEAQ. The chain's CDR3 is CASNPDILDYEQYF. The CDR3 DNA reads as TGTGCCAGCAACCCCGACATCCTCGACTACGAGCAGTACTTC.

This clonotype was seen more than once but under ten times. The CDR3 protein is CSVGGNNQPQHF. The CDR3 coding sequence is TGCAGCGTTGGGGGGAACAATCAGCCCCAGCATTTT. The chain combines TRBV29-1 with TRBJ1-5; D is possibly TRBD1 (5 bases). Germline loops: CDR1 SQVTM, CDR2 ANQGSEA. V was trimmed by 4 bases and J by 3 bases, leaving 7 bases between them. The CDR3 consists of 12 residues.

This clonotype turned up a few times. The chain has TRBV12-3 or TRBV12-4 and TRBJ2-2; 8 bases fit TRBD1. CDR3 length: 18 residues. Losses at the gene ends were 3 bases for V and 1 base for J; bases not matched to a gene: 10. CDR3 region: CASSFETGAGRNTGELFF. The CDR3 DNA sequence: TGTGCCAGCAGTTTTGAGACAGGGGCAGGCCGGAACACCGGGGAGCTGTTTTTT.

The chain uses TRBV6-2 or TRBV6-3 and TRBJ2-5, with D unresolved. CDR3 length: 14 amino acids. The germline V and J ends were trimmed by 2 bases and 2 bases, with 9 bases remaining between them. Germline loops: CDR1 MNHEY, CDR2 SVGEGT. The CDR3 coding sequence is TGTGCCAGCAGTTACAGATCGTCTCAAGAGACCCAGTACTTC. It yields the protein CASSYRSSQETQYF.

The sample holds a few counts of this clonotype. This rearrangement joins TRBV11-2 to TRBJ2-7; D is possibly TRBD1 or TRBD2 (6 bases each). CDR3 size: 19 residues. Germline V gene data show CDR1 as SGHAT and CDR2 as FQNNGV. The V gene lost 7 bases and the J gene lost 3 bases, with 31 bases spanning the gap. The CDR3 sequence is CASTHITRGERTGIYEQYF. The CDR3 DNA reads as TGTGCCAGCACCCACATAACGAGGGGGGAAAGGACGGGTATCTACGAGCAGTACTTC.

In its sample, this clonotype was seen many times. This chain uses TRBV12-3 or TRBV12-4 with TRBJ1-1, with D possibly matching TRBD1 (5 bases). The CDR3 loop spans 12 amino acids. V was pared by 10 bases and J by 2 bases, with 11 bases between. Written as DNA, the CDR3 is TGTGCCACCGTTGGGGGAAACACTGAAGCTTTCTTT. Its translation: CATVGGNTEAFF.

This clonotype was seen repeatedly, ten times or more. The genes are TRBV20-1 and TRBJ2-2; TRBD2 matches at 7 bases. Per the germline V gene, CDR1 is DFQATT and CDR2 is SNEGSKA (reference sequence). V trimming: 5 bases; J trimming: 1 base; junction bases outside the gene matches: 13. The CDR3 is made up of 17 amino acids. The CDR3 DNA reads TGCAGTGCTTTCCCCCCAGCGGGGCGCCAGAACACCGGGGAGCTGTTTTTT. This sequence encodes CSAFPPAGRQNTGELFF.

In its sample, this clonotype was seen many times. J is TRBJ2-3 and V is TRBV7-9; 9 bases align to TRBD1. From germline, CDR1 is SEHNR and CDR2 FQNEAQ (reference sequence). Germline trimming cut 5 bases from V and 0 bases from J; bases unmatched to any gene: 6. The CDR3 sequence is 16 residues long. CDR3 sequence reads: CASSVGDRESTDTQYF. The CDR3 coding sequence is TGTGCCAGCAGCGTAGGGGACAGGGAGAGCACAGATACGCAGTATTTT.

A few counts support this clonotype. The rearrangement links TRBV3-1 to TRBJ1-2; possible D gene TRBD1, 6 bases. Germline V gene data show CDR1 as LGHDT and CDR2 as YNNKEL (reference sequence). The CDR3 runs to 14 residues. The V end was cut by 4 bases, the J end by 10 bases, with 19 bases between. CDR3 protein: CASSPVRTAIHYTF. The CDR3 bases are TGTGCCAGCAGCCCTGTTAGGACAGCGATACACTACACCTTC.